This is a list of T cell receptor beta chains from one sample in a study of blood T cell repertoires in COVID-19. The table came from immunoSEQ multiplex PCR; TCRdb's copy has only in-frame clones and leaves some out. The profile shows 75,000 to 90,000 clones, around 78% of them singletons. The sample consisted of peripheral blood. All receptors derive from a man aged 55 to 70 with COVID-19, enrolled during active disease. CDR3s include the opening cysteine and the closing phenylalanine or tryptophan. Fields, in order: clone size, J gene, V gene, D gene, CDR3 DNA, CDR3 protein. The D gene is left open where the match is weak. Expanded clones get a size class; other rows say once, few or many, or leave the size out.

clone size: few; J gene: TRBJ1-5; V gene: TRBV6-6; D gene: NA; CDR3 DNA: TGTGCCAGCAGTCAGCAGGGGTTTGGCAATCAGCCCCAGCATTTT; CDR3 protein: CASSQQGFGNQPQHF
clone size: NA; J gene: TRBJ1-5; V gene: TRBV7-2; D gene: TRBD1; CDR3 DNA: TGTGCCAGCAGCCCGGGACAGGATCAGCCCCAGCATTTT; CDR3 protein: CASSPGQDQPQHF
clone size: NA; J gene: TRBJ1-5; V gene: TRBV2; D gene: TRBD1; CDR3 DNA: TGTGCCAGTTCGGGACAGGGCTCCAATCAGCCCCAGCATTTT; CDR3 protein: CASSGQGSNQPQHF
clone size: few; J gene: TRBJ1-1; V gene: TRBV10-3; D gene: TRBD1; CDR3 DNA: TGTGCCATCAGTGAGATGACAGGGGGCCACATGCCCACTGAAGCTTTCTTT; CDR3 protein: CAISEMTGGHMPTEAFF
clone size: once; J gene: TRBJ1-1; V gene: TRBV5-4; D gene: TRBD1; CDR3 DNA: TGTGCCAGCAGCTCGACAGGGGGCACTGAAGCTTTCTTT; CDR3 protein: CASSSTGGTEAFF
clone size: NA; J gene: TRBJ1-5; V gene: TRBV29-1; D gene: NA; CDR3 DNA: TGCAGCGTTCGGGACAACCACAATCAGCCCCAGCATTTT; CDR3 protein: CSVRDNHNQPQHF
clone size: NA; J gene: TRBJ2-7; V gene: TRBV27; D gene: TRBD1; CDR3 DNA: TGTGCCAGCAGTTTATCGTGGGGGGACAGGTTGTATTTGTTCGAGCAGTACTTC; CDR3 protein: CASSLSWGDRLYLFEQYF
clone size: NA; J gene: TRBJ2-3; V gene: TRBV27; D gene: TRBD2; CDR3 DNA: TGTGCCAGCAGATTCTCCGGGACTAGCGGGGGTGTTCGCACAGATACGCAGTATTTT; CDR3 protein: CASRFSGTSGGVRTDTQYF
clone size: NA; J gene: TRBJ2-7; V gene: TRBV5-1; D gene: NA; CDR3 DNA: TGCGCCAGCAGCTTGACGGCAGGGGCTCAATACGAGCAGTACTTC; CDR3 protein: CASSLTAGAQYEQYF
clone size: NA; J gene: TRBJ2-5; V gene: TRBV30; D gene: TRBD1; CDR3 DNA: TGTGCCTGGAGTACAGGGGGAGGAGAGACCCAGTACTTC; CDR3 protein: CAWSTGGGETQYF
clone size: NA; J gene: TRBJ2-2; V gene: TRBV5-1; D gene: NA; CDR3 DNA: TGCGCCAGCAGCTCAGGGGTATGGGCCGGGGAGCTGTTTTTT; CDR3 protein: CASSSGVWAGELFF
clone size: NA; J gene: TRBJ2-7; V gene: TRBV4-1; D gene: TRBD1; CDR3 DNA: TGCGCCAGCAGCCTTTTCGCGGACAGGGTCACCTACGAGCAGTACTTC; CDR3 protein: CASSLFADRVTYEQYF
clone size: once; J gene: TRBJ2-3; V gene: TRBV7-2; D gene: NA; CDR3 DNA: TGTGCCAGCAGCTTAAGGACGGGGGGCACAGATACGCAGTATTTT; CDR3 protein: CASSLRTGGTDTQYF
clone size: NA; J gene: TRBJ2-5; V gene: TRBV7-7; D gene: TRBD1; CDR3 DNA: TGTGCTAGCAGCTACCGACAGGGGGGTCGTGCAGGGGAGACCCAGTACTTC; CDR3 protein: CASSYRQGGRAGETQYF
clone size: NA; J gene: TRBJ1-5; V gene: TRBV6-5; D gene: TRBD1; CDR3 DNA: TGTGCCAGCACCAGGACAGGGCTGGATCAGCCCCAGCATTTT; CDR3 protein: CASTRTGLDQPQHF
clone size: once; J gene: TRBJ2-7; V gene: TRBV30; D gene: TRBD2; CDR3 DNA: TGTGCCTGGAGTGCCTCTTATAGCGGGAGGGCCGGCGAGCAGTACTTC; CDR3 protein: CAWSASYSGRAGEQYF
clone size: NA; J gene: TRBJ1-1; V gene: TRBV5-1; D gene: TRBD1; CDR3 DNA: TGCGCCAGCAGCTTCGACAGGGGAGGGACTGAAGCTTTCTTT; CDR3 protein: CASSFDRGGTEAFF
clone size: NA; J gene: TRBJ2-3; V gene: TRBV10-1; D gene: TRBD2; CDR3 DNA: TGCGCCAGCAGTGACCATCCCCAACTAGCGGGGGCGGTAGATACGCAGTATTTT; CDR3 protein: CASSDHPQLAGAVDTQYF
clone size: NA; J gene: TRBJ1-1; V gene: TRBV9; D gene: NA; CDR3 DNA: TGTGCCAGCAGCTTAGGGGGGGGCACTGAAGCTTTCTTT; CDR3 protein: CASSLGGGTEAFF
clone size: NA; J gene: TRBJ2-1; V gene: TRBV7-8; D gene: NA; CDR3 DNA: TGTGCCAGCAGCCCTTACAATGAGCAGTTCTTC; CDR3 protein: CASSPYNEQFF
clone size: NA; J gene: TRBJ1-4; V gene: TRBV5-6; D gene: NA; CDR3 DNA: TGTGCCAGCAGCTTGGGTCGCGGGGGCGGGGAAAAACTGTTTTTT; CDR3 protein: CASSLGRGGGEKLFF
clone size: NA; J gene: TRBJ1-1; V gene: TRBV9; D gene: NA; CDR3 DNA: TGTGCCAGCAGCCCCCAGGGGAATGCTGAAGCTTTCTTT; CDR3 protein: CASSPQGNAEAFF
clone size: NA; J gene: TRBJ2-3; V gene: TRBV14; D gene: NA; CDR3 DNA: TGTGCCAGCAGCCCCCAGGTAGATACGCAGTATTTT; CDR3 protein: CASSPQVDTQYF
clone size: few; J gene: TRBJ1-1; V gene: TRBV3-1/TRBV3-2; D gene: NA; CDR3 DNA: TGTGCCAGCAGCAAAAGAGGGGGAGGGGACACTGAAGCTTTCTTT; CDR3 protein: CASSKRGGGDTEAFF
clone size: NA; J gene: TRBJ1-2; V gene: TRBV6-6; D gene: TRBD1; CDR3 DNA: TGTGCCAGCACCATATACAGGGGAGATGGCTACACCTTC; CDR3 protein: CASTIYRGDGYTF
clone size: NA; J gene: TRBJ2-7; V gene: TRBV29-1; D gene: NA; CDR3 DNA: TGCAGCGTTGAAGATACCCTCTCCGGTACAGGTACCTACGAGCAGTACTTC; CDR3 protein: CSVEDTLSGTGTYEQYF
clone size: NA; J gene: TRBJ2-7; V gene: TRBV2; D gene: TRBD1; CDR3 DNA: TGTGCCAGCAGCCCTGGACAGGTTACCTACGAGCAGTACTTC; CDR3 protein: CASSPGQVTYEQYF
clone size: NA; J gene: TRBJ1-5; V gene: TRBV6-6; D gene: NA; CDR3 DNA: TGTGCCAGCAGGGATTGGGGGGTTAGCAATCAGCCCCAGCATTTT; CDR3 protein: CASRDWGVSNQPQHF
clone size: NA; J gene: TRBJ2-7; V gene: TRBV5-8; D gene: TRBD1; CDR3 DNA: TGTGCCAGCAGCCCTTACGGACAGGGGGCGAACGAGCAGTACTTC; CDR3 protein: CASSPYGQGANEQYF
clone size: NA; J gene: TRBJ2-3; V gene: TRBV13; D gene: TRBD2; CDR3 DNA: TGTGCCAGCAGCCCGGGGACTAGCGGGACCACAGATACGCAGTATTTT; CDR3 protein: CASSPGTSGTTDTQYF
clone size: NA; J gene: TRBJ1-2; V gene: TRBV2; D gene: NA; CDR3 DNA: TGTGCCAGCAGTGAGGAGACTAACTATGGCTACACCTTC; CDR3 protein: CASSEETNYGYTF
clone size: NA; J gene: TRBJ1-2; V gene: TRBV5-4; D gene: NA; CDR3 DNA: TGTGCCAGCAGCTCCCCGGACTCGTGGGGCTACACCTTC; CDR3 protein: CASSSPDSWGYTF
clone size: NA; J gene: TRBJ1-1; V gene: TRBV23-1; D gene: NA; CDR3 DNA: TGCGCCAGCAGTCCGTCCTCCTTACAGGGCAACACTGAAGCTTTCTTT; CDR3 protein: CASSPSSLQGNTEAFF
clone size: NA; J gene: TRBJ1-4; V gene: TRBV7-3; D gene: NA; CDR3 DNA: TGTGCCAGCAGTCCATCAGGGGCCCGTGGAGAAAAACTGTTTTTT; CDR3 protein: CASSPSGARGEKLFF
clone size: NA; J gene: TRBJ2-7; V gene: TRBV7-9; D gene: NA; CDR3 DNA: TGTGCCAGCAGCTTACCGCCGGTAGGGGATTATTCCTACGAGCAGTACTTC; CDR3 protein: CASSLPPVGDYSYEQYF
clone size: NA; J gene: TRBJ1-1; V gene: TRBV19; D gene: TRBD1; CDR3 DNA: TGTGCCAGTTATAATACAGGGGGAACTGAAGCTTTCTTT; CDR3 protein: CASYNTGGTEAFF
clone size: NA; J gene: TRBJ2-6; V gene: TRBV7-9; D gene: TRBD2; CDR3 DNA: TGTGCCAGCACCCCCATGGGGGGGGCTGGGGCCAACGTCCTGACTTTC; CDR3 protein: CASTPMGGAGANVLTF
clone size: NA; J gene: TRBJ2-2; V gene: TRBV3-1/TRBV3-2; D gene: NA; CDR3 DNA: TGTGCCAGCGGGCTGTTTGCCGGGGAGCTGTTTTTT; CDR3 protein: CASGLFAGELFF
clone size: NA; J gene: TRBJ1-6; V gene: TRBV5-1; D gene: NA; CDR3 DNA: TGCGCCAGCAGCTTGGCCACAGGCCGTCACTCACCCCTCCACTTT; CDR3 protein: CASSLATGRHSPLHF
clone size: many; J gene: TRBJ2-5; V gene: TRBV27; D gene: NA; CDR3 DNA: TGTGCCAGCAGTTTAGGAGACTCCCCCCGGGAGACCCAGTACTTC; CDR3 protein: CASSLGDSPRETQYF
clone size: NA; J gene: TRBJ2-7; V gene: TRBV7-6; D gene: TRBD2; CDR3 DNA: TGTGCCAGCAGCTTTACGGGGGGTCTTTCAAACGAGCAGTACTTC; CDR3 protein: CASSFTGGLSNEQYF
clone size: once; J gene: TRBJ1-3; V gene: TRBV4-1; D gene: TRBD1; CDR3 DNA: TGCGCCAGCAGCCAAGGACAGGGAAACTCTGGAAACACCATATATTTT; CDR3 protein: CASSQGQGNSGNTIYF
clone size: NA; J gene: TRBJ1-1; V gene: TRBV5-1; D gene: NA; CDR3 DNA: TGCGCCAGCAGCCTTGACGGAGACAGGTCGAATGAAGCTTTCTTT; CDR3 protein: CASSLDGDRSNEAFF
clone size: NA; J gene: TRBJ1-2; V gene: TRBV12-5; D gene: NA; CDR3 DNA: TGTGCTAGTGGTTTAGTACCCCCCCGAGATGACTACACCTTC; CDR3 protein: CASGLVPPRDDYTF
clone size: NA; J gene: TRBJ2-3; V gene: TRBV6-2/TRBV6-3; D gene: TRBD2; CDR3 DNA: TGTGCCAGCAGTCCGGGGTTAGTTGTACGGACTAGTAGAAGTGGAGATACGCAGTATTTT; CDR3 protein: CASSPGLVVRTSRSGDTQYF
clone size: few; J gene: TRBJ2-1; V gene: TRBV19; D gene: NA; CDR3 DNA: TGTGCCAGTAGTATGGGGGCAGGGGTGCACAATGAGCAGTTCTTC; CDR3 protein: CASSMGAGVHNEQFF
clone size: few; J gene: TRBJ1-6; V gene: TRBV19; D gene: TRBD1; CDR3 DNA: TGTGCCAGTAGTATACCAGGGGGCAATTCACCCCTCCACTTT; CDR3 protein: CASSIPGGNSPLHF
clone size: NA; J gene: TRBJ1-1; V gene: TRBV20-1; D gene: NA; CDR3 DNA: TGCAGTGCTAGTCCCAGGGCCCCTGAAGCTTTCTTT; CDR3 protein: CSASPRAPEAFF
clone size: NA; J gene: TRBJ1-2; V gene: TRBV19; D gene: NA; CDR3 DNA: TGTGCCAGTAGTATGTTGGCGGGATATGGCTACACCTTC; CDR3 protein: CASSMLAGYGYTF
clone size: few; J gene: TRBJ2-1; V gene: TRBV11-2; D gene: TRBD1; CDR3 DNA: TGTGCCAGCAGCTTAGCTGGGGACAGGTACAATGAGCAGTTCTTC; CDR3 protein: CASSLAGDRYNEQFF
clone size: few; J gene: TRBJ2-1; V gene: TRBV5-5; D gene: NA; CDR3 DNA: TGTGCCAGCAGCCCGCGGCTCAATGAGCAGTTCTTC; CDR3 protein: CASSPRLNEQFF
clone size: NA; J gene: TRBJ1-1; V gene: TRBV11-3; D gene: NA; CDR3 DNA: TGTGCCAGCTCAGAAGACACTGAAGCTTTCTTT; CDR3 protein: CASSEDTEAFF
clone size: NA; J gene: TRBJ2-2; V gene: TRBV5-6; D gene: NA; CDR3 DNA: TGTGCCAGCAGCAGAAGGAGGGGAACCGGGGAGCTGTTTTTT; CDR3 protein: CASSRRRGTGELFF
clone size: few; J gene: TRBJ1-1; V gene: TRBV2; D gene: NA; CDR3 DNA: TGTGCCAGCAGTGATTTTATTTTTACAGGGAGAAACACTGAAGCTTTCTTT; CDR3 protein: CASSDFIFTGRNTEAFF
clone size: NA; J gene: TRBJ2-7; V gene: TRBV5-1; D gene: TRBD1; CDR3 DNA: TGCGCCACTAGGGGGCTGGACGAGCAGTACTTC; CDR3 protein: CATRGLDEQYF
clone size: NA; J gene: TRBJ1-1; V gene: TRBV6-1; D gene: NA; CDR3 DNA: TGTGCCAGCAGTGAAGCGGTCAGAACCGTGAACACTGAAGCTTTCTTT; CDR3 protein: CASSEAVRTVNTEAFF
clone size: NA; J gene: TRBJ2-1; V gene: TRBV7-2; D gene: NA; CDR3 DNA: TGTGCCAGCAGCGCGGACAGCCGCAGCTCCTACAATGAGCAGTTCTTC; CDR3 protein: CASSADSRSSYNEQFF
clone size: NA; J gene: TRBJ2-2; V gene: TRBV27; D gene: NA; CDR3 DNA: TGTGCCAGCAGTTTTCCCGCCGGGGAGCTGTTTTTT; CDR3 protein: CASSFPAGELFF